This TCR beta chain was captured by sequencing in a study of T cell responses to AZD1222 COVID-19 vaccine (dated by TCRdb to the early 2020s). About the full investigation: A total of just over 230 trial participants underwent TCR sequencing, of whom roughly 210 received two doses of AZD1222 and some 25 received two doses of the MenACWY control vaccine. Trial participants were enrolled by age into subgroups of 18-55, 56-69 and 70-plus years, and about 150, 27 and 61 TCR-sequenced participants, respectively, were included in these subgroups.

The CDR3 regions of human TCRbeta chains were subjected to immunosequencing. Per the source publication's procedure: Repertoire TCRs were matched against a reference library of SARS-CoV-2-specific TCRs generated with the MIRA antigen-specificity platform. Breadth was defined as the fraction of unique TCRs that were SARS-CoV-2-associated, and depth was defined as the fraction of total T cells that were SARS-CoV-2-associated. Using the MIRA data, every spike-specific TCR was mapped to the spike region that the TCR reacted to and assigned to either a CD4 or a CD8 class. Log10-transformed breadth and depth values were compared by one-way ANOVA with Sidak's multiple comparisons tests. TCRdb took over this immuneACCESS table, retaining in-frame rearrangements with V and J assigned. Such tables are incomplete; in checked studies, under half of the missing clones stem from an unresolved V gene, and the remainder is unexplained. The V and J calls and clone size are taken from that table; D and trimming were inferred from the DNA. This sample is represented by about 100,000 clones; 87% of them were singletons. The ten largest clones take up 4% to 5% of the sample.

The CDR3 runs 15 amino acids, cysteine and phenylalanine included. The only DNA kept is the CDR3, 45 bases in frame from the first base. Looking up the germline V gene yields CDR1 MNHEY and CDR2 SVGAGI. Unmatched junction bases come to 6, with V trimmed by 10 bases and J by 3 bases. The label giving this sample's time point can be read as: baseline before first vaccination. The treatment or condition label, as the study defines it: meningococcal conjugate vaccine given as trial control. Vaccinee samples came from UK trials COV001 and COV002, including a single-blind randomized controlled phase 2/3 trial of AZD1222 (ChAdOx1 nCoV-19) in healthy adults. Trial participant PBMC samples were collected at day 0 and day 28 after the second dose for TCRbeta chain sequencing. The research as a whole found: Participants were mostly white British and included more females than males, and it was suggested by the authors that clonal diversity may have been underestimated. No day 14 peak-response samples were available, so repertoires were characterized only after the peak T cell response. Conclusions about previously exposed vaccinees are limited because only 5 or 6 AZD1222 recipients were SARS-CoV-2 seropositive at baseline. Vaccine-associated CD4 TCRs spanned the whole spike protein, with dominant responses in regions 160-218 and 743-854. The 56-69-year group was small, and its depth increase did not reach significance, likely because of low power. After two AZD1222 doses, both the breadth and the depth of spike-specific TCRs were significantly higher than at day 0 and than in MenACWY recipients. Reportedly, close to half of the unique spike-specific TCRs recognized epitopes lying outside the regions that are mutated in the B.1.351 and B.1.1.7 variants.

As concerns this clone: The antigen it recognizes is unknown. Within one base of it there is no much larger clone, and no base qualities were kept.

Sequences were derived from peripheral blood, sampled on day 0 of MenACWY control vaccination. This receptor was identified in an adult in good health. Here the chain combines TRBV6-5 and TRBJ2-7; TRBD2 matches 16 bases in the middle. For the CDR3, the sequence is CAIVGLAGGVYEQYF. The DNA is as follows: TGTGCCATCGTGGGACTAGCGGGAGGGGTCTACGAGCAGTACTTC.